This paragraph reports one T cell receptor (beta chain). This specimen comes from a study of OX40 agonist ivuxolimab in advanced cancers. Repertoires were generated with immunoSEQ multiplex PCR, while TCRdb's copy carries only in-frame clones and drops some. The sample has about 80,000 clones; roughly 81% are singletons. The CDR3 totals 15 residues. J was trimmed by 2 bases and V by 1 base; bases with no gene match: 3. Germline V CDR1 and CDR2: SGHDT, YYEEEE. The clonotype originates from an adult with an advanced solid tumor such as melanoma, head and neck, liver or kidney cancer. The chain uses TRBV5-6 and TRBJ2-3, with 8 bases fitting TRBD2. The sample here was CD4+ or CD8+ T cells sorted from blood, taken in a trial of the OX40 agonist ivuxolimab. In DNA, the CDR3 is TGTGCCAGCAGCTTGACTAGCGGTGCCACAGATACGCAGTATTTT. Translated, it gives CASSLTSGATDTQYF.